This TCR beta chain was sequenced in a study of T cells in Graves' hyperthyroidism and ophthalmopathy. Study-wide results and caveats: Ophthalmopathy stood apart from stable hyperthyroidism in a 13 V-J model. Onset of ophthalmopathy came a median approximately 6.8 months after the model predicted it.

RNA transcripts were the template for amplifying TCR beta CDR3 regions. During a first-round RT-PCR of the TCR CDR3, the HTBI primer set was used. Using its own MiXCR run on the multiplex PCR reads, TCRdb lists one record per CDR3 protein. The sample lists 650,000 to 850,000 distinct CDR3 sequences; about 17% were seen once. This clonotype was found a few times. What it binds is not known. The germline V gene has CDR1 SGDLS and CDR2 YYNGEE. The CDR3 runs to 10 residues. V shed 7 bases and J shed 7 bases, with 7 bases lying between them. This TCR was sampled from a woman between 50 and 59 years old with Graves' hyperthyroidism that later progressed to Graves' ophthalmopathy. The rearrangement links TRBV9 to TRBJ2-3; D unclear. The sequenced material came from blood. In DNA, the CDR3 is TGTGCCAGCGGCGAACATACGCAGTATTTT. Translated: CASGEHTQYF.